The entry below gives a single T cell receptor (beta chain) sequence along with its context. The antigen remains unidentified. V was clipped by 5 bases and J by 3 bases, with 21 bases between them. The CDR3 sequence is 17 residues long. The germline V gene encodes CDR1 LNHDA and CDR2 SQIVND (reference sequence). The protocol was immunoSEQ multiplex PCR, while the TCRdb copy is restricted to in-frame clones and leaves out a portion. This sample has 160,000 or so clones; 90% to 95% occur once, and the top ten carry roughly 1.6%. These data are taken from a study of T cell responses to AZD1222 COVID-19 vaccine. General observations from the study: Epitopes outside B.1.351 and B.1.1.7 mutated regions reportedly drew nearly half of spike TCRs. Repertoire sampling occurred only after the peak T cell response. Vaccine-related CD4 TCRs covered spike, predominating at 160-218 and 743-854. White British donors predominated, females outnumbered males, and clonal diversity was possibly underestimated.

The material sequenced was peripheral blood, taken 28 days after the second AZD1222 dose. The receptor was derived from an adult who received the AZD1222 COVID-19 vaccine. The chain uses TRBV19 and TRBJ2-3; perhaps TRBD2 as D (5 bases). The CDR3 DNA sequence: TGTGCCAGTAGTCAAAACGGGCGCTACGGAGGAACAGATACGCAGTATTTT. This translates into CASSQNGRYGGTDTQYF. The entire variable domain, with the rest obtained from reference TRBV19 and TRBJ2-3, is as follows: DGGITQSPKYLFRKEGQNVTLSCEQNLNHDAMYWYRQDPGQGLRLIYYSQIVNDFQKGDIAEGYSVSREKKESFPLTVTSAQKNPTAFYLCASSQNGRYGGTDTQYFGPGTRLTVL.